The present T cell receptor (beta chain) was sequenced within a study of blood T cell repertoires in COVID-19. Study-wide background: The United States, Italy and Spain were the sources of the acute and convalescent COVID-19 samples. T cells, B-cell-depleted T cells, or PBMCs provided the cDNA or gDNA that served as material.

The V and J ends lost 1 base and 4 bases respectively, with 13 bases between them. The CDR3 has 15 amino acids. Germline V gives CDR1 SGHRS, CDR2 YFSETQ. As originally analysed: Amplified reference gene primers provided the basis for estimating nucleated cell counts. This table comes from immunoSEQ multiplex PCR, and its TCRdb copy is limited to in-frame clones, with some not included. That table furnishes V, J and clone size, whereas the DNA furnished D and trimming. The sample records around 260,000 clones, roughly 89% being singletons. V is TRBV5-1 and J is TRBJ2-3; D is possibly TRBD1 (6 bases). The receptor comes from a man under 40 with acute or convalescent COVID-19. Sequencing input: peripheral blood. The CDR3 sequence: CASSLWQGTADTQYF. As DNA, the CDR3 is TGCGCCAGCAGCTTGTGGCAGGGGACGGCAGATACGCAGTATTTT.